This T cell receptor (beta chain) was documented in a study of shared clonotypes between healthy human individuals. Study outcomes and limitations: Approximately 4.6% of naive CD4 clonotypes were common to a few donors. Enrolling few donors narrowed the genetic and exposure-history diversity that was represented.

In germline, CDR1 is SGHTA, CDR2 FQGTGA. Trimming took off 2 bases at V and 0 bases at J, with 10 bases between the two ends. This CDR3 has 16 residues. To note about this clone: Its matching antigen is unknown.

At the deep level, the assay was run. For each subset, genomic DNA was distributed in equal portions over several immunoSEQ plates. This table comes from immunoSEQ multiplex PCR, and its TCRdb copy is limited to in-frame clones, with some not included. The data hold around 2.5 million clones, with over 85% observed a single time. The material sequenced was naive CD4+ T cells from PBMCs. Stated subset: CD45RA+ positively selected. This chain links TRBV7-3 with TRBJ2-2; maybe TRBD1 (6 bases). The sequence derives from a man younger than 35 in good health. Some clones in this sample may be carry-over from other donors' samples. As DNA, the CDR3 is TGTGCCAGCAGCTTACTGGACAGCGCGAACACCGGGGAGCTGTTTTTT. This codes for CASSLLDSANTGELFF.